Sequencing of this T cell receptor (beta chain) was carried out in a study of blood T cell repertoires in COVID-19. Study-wide background: Both acute and convalescent COVID-19 samples were obtained from the United States, Italy and Spain. PBMCs, B-cell-depleted T cells, or T cells provided the cDNA or gDNA that made up the material.

The germline V and J ends were trimmed by 2 bases and 5 bases, with 9 bases remaining between them. The CDR3 is 13 residues long. Germline CDR1 is SGHVS and CDR2 is FQNEAQ. Per the original methods: Reference gene primer amplification gave estimated nucleated cell counts. Only in-frame clones appear in the TCRdb table, and some are missing; sequencing was by immunoSEQ multiplex PCR. The V and J calls and clone size come from that table; D and trimming were worked out from the DNA. The repertoire has about 86,000 clones, 85% of them found once; the top ten carry about 3.4%. This TCR derives from a man aged 50 to 60 with acute or convalescent COVID-19. Input material: peripheral blood. The rearrangement uses TRBV7-8 and TRBJ1-1; TRBD1 might be the D (5 bases). The CDR3: CASSLQGGTEAFF. The CDR3 DNA is TGTGCCAGCAGCTTACAGGGTGGTACTGAAGCTTTCTTT.